This paragraph reports one T cell receptor beta chain. Its specific antigen is unknown. The input lacks base qualities; no much larger clone sits a single base away. This entry is derived from a study of identical twins (dated by TCRdb to between 2015 and 2016). For the wider study: The study deep-sequenced TCR alpha and beta repertoires from monozygotic twins, unrelated adults of various ages and cord blood to test whether fetal clonotypes persist. To rule out contamination, the twin experiments were replicated at different times with different library preparation protocols.

Library preparation employed 5' RACE. Sequencing was performed on an Illumina HiSeq 2000. Template switching introduced a universal primer binding site; the final cDNA contained a unique molecular identifier, enabling accurate counting of TCR cDNA molecules. First-strand cDNA for TCR alpha and beta chains was synthesized from specific primers in the conserved constant-segment region. Each cDNA library was double barcoded, with a SMART-Mk sample barcode plus Illumina barcodes, to control for contamination. TruSeq adapter sequences and Illumina sample barcodes were added in two successive PCR steps. The Illumina HiSeq platform was used with custom primers to sequence TCR alpha and beta cDNA libraries. On the study's bioinformatics: Unique molecular identifiers were extracted from raw reads with MiGEC, and CDR3 positions were determined with MiXCR. For each individual, recombination models were inferred using an EM algorithm with the repgenHMM and IGoR tools. Shared clonotype analysis was performed with the tcR package in R, normalizing sharing by the product of cloneset sizes. To study raw recombination free of thymic and clonal selection effects, out-of-frame nonproductive sequences were analyzed. The raw public data were reprocessed by TCRdb itself: fastp quality trimming at Q25, MiXCR clonotype calling, in-frame beta chains only. One record per CDR3 amino acid sequence lists the most common genes and DNA. The V and J calls, along with clone size, are taken from TCRdb and not from the paper's own processing. Recorded for this sample are around 1.7 million distinct CDR3 sequences; around a third of them occurred a single time. The top ten constitute about 0.27% of the sample.

Results and caveats for the whole study, not just this receptor: Out-of-frame TCR alpha sharing in monozygotic twins was systematically underestimated by recombination models, whereas sharing between unrelated individuals was in agreement with the recombination models. Zero-insertion analyses could be partly confounded by invariant T cells such as MAIT and iNKT, although diverse VJ usage argued against such confounding for most clonotypes. In beta out-of-frame sequences, excess twin sharing was weaker, because having fewer shared sequences lowered the signal-to-noise ratio. Fewer insertions were carried by abundant cord blood beta clonotypes; a weaker similar trend was observed in young adult naive repertoires, while no such trend was observed in memory repertoires. Compared with coincidental sharing between unrelated individuals, out-of-frame TCR alpha sequences shared between twins had an excess of sequences with low generation probability. Because the same donors could not be followed over many years, the conclusions relied on cross-sectional statistical analysis.

Counted from cysteine to phenylalanine, this CDR3 has 15 amino acids. Only the CDR3 portion is preserved as DNA: 45 bases, with reading frame beginning at the first base. From the germline V gene, CDR1 is SNHLY and CDR2 is FYNNEI. All donors were healthy Caucasians. Rearrangement joined TRBV2 to TRBJ2-4; 7 nucleotides in the junction match TRBD2. The DNA end favors TRBJ2-5, so the J call may be wrong. Sequencing was done on a sample of cord blood. This receptor was identified in a newborn girl in good health. The DNA reads as follows: TGTGCCAGCAGTCCTTCACTAGCGCTCCAGGAGACCCAGTACTTC. Its coded protein is CASSPSLALQETQYF.